The 11 T cell receptor beta chains below come from one sample, sequenced in a study of technical replicates of blood from several donors. Profiling relied on immunoSEQ multiplex PCR, and the TCRdb table lists in-frame clones only, not all of them. Of around 79,000 clones in the sample, 94% were seen once. The source material was T cells isolated from PBMCs. The receptors come from a human donor in good health.

The V gene is TRBV6-1, the J gene TRBJ1-1; 8 bases match TRBD1. The germline CDR1 and CDR2 sequences are MNHNS and SASEGT. Trimming at V came to 7 bases and at J to 10 bases, leaving 8 bases not matched to a gene. The CDR3 spans 12 residues. The CDR3 here is CASKTGAFGAFF. In DNA, the CDR3 is TGTGCCAGCAAGACAGGGGCGTTTGGAGCTTTCTTT.

V gene TRBV9 combines with J gene TRBJ2-1; D possibly corresponds to TRBD2 (5 bases). With 4 bases removed from V and 6 bases from J, the gap between germline ends came to 11 bases. This CDR3 region has 13 residues. The germline CDR1 and CDR2 sequences are SGDLS and YYNGEE. As DNA, the CDR3 is TGTGCCAGCAGCAAGACTATAATCAATGAGCAGTTCTTC. As protein: CASSKTIINEQFF.

This chain links TRBV15 with TRBJ2-2; 9 bases align to TRBD2. The V segment lost 5 bases and the J segment 6 bases; nucleotides outside the gene matches: 7. CDR3 size: 15 residues. In germline, CDR1 is LNHNV, CDR2 YYDKDF (reference sequence). The CDR3 DNA is TGTGCCACCAGCCCGGGCGGGAGGGCCTCCGGGGAGCTGTTTTTT. Translating gives CATSPGGRASGELFF.

This rearrangement joins TRBV7-9 to TRBJ1-1, with 8 nucleotides matching TRBD1. There are 15 residues in the CDR3. J gave up 4 bases and V 5 bases, and 9 bases lay outside the gene matches. Germline V CDR1 and CDR2: SEHNR, FQNEAQ (reference sequence). The CDR3 DNA follows: TGTGCCAGCAGCCTGGGGGCAGGGGGCCGCACTGAAGCTTTCTTT. The encoded protein is CASSLGAGGRTEAFF.

This clone appeared once. This chain joins TRBV6-6 and TRBJ1-2, with D possibly TRBD1 on 5 matching bases. This CDR3 region has 16 residues. The V end was cut by 2 bases, the J end by 6 bases, with 19 bases between. The germline gives CDR1 MNHNY, CDR2 SVGAGI (reference sequence). The CDR3 protein is CASSYDRAGLPDGYTF. CDR3 DNA: TGTGCCAGCAGTTACGACCGGGCAGGGCTACCGGATGGCTACACCTTC.

J is TRBJ2-4 and V is TRBV5-1; 7 bases map to TRBD1. After removal of 0 bases from V and 6 bases from J, the junction contained 6 bases not matched to a gene. Germline lookup yields CDR1 SGHRS and CDR2 YFSETQ. This CDR3 comprises 15 residues. CDR3 bases: TGCGCCAGCAGCTTGGCTAGGGGGCAGGGAAACATTCAGTACTTC. This codes for CASSLARGQGNIQYF.

The CDR3 sequence: CASSFTGNTDTQYF. The CDR3 DNA sequence: TGTGCCAGCAGTTTTACGGGGAACACAGATACGCAGTATTTT. The chain is built from TRBV28 and TRBJ2-3; D is possibly TRBD2 (5 bases). Between the trimmed V and J ends, which lost 3 bases and 2 bases, there was a span of 9 bases. CDR3 length equals 14 residues. Germline V gene data show CDR1 as MDHEN and CDR2 as SYDVKM.

V usage is TRBV5-1 and J usage is TRBJ2-3; TRBD1 aligns across 7 bases. CDR3 length equals 12 residues. Germline V gene lookup returns CDR1 SGHRS and CDR2 YFSETQ. V dropped 10 bases and J dropped 3; count of bases not matched to a gene: 5. CDR3 loop: CASRQGTDTQYF. The CDR3 DNA reads TGCGCCTCCCGACAGGGTACAGATACGCAGTATTTT. The full variable domain, its missing parts supplied by reference TRBV5-1 and TRBJ2-3, is KAGVTQTPRYLIKTRGQQVTLSCSPISGHRSVSWYQQTPGQGLQFLFEYFSETQRNKGNFPGRFSGRQFSNSRSEMNVSTLELGDSALYLCASRQGTDTQYFGPGTRLTVL.

This rearrangement joins TRBV5-4 to TRBJ2-1; 9 bases line up with TRBD2. The CDR3 runs to 15 residues. Germline values: CDR1 SGHNT, CDR2 YYREEE (reference sequence). The V and J ends lost 0 bases and 9 bases, in that order; junction bases with no gene match: 7. CDR3 sequence reads: CASSLGVAGEVEQFF. CDR3 DNA: TGTGCCAGCAGCTTGGGTGTAGCGGGAGAGGTTGAGCAGTTCTTC.

The chain's CDR3 is CAISKTQGRTDTQYF. As DNA, the CDR3 is TGTGCCATCAGTAAAACACAGGGACGCACAGATACGCAGTATTTT. This chain joins TRBV10-3 and TRBJ2-3, with D maybe TRBD1 (6 bases). This CDR3 has 15 amino acids. Germline-derived CDR1 and CDR2 are ENHRY and SYGVKD. Between the trimmed V and J ends, which lost 5 bases and 1 base, there was a span of 13 bases.

The CDR3 region has the DNA TGTGCCAGCAGCAAACAGGGGGGCGGCGGGTACAATGAGCAGTTCTTC. The encoded protein is CASSKQGGGGYNEQFF. The chain links TRBV28 to TRBJ2-1, with 8 bases lining up with TRBD1. The CDR3 runs 16 residues. Germline V CDR1 and CDR2: MDHEN, SYDVKM. V dropped 6 bases and J dropped 4; count of bases not matched to a gene: 11.